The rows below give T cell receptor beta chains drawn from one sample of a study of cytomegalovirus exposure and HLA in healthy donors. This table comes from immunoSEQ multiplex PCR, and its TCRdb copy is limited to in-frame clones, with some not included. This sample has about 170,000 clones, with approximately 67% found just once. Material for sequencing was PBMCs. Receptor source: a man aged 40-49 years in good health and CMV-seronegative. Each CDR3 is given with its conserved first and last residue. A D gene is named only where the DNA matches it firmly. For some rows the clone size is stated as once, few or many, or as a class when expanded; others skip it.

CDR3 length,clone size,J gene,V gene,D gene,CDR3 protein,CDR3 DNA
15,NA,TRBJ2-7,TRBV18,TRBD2,CASSPPSSGSYEQYF,TGTGCCAGCTCACCACCTTCCAGCGGGAGCTACGAGCAGTACTTC
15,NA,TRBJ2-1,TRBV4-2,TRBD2,CASSQTSGTYNEQFF,TGTGCCAGCAGCCAGACTAGCGGGACCTACAATGAGCAGTTCTTC
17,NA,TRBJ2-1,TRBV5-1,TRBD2,CASSLVASGGRQNEQFF,TGCGCCAGCAGCTTGGTGGCTAGCGGGGGCCGTCAGAATGAGCAGTTCTTC
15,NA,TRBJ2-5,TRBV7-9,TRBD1,CASSAAGQGAGTQYF,TGTGCCAGCAGCGCTGCTGGACAGGGTGCTGGGACCCAGTACTTC
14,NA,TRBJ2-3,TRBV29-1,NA,CSVEDTGNTDTQYF,TGCAGCGTTGAAGACACAGGAAACACAGATACGCAGTATTTT
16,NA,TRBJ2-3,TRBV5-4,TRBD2,CASSSTSGSGSDTQYF,TGTGCCAGCAGCTCGACTAGCGGGAGTGGATCAGATACGCAGTATTTT
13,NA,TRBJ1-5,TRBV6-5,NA,CASSYDTNQPQHF,TGTGCCAGCAGTTACGACACCAATCAGCCCCAGCATTTT
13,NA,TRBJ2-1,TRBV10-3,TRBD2,CAISESSGNGLVF,TGTGCCATCAGTGAGTCGAGCGGGAACGGCCTGGTCTTC
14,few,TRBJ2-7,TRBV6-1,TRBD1,CASSPRTGTYEQYF,TGTGCCAGCAGTCCAAGGACAGGAACCTACGAGCAGTACTTC
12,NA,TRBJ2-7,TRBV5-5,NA,CASSSTAYEQYF,TGTGCCAGCAGCTCGACAGCCTACGAGCAGTACTTC
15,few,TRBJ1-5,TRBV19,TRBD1,CASSSDGTGNQPQHF,TGTGCCAGTAGCAGTGACGGGACAGGGAATCAGCCCCAGCATTTT
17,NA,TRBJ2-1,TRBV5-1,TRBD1,CASSSDRGMGPYNEQFF,TGCGCCAGCAGCTCCGACAGGGGCATGGGCCCCTACAATGAGCAGTTCTTC
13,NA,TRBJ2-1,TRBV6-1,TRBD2,CASTSGGDNEQFF,TGTGCCAGCACTAGCGGGGGGGACAATGAGCAGTTCTTC
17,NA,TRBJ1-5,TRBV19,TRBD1,CASSTYDQGQGSQPQHF,TGTGCCAGTAGTACATATGATCAGGGACAGGGGTCACAGCCCCAGCATTTT
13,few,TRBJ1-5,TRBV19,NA,CASSISGNQPQHF,TGTGCCAGTAGTATTTCGGGTAATCAGCCCCAGCATTTT
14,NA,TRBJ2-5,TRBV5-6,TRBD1,CASRRQGAGETQYF,TGTGCCAGCAGGAGACAGGGGGCGGGGGAGACCCAGTACTTC
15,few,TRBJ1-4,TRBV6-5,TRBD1,CASSRQGATNEKLFF,TGTGCCAGCAGTCGGCAGGGGGCAACTAATGAAAAACTGTTTTTT
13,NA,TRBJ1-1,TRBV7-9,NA,CASSLGGGGEAFF,TGTGCCAGCAGCTTAGGAGGCGGGGGTGAAGCTTTCTTT
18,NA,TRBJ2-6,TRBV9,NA,CASSVGGGLISGANVLTF,TGTGCCAGCAGCGTAGGGGGGGGGCTAATCTCTGGGGCCAACGTCCTGACTTTC
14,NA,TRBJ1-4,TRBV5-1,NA,CASRGGGDDEKLFF,TGCGCCAGCAGAGGAGGGGGGGACGATGAAAAACTGTTTTTT
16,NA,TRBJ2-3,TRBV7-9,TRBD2,CSSSLGTSGSTDTQYF,TGTTCCAGCAGCTTGGGGACTAGCGGCAGCACAGATACGCAGTATTTT
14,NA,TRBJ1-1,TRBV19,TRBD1,CASKGQSMNTEAFF,TGTGCCAGTAAGGGACAGTCCATGAACACTGAAGCTTTCTTT
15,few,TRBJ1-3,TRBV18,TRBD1,CASSPTGDSGNTIYF,TGTGCCAGCTCACCGACAGGGGACTCTGGAAACACCATATATTTT
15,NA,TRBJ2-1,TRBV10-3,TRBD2,CAINPGLAGVGEQFF,TGTGCCATCAATCCGGGACTAGCGGGAGTAGGTGAGCAGTTCTTC
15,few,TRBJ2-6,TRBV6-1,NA,CASSETGSGANVLTF,TGTGCCAGCAGTGAAACAGGGTCTGGGGCCAACGTCCTGACTTTC
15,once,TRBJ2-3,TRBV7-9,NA,CSSSSPDGAPDTQYF,TGTTCCAGCAGCTCCCCCGACGGAGCTCCAGATACGCAGTATTTT
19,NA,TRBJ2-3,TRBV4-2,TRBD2,CASSQDSSVPSGFTDTQYF,TGTGCCAGCAGCCAAGACAGCTCGGTGCCTAGCGGCTTCACAGATACGCAGTATTTT
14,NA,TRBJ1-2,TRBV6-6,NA,CASRPADRTYGYTF,TGTGCCAGCAGACCGGCCGACAGGACCTATGGCTACACCTTC
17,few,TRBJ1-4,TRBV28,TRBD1,CASSLWGQGSTNEKLFF,TGTGCCAGCAGTTTATGGGGACAGGGGTCTACTAATGAAAAACTGTTTTTT
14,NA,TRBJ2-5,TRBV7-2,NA,CASSPSANQEAQYF,TGTGCCAGCAGCCCTTCGGCGAATCAAGAGGCCCAGTACTTC
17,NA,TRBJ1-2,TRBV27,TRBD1,CASSFFYRGQDNYGYTF,TGTGCCAGCAGTTTTTTCTACCGCGGACAGGATAACTATGGCTACACCTTC
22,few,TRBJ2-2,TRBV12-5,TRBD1,CASGLVLPLLTGGGLNTGELFF,TGTGCTAGTGGTTTGGTACTTCCTCTCCTAACAGGGGGCGGTTTGAACACCGGGGAGCTGTTTTTT
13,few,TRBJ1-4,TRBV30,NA,CAWSGGVGEKLFF,TGTGCCTGGAGTGGGGGAGTAGGTGAAAAACTGTTTTTT
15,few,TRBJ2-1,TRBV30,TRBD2,CAWNPPGLAVNEQFF,TGTGCCTGGAACCCCCCAGGACTAGCGGTCAATGAGCAGTTCTTC
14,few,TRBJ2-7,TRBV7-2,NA,CASSRAGFTYEQYF,TGTGCCAGCAGCAGGGCGGGGTTTACCTACGAGCAGTACTTC
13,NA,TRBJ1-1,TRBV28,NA,CASSPRTPGPGFF,TGTGCCAGCAGCCCTAGGACTCCGGGCCCCGGGTTCTTT
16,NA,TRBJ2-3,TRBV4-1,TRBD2,CASSQDQRGLIDTQYF,TGCGCCAGCAGCCAAGATCAGCGGGGGCTCATAGATACGCAGTATTTT
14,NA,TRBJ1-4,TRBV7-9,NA,CASSLLSANEKLFF,TGTGCCAGCAGCTTACTGTCGGCTAATGAAAAACTGTTTTTT
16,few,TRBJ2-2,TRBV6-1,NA,CASSEALQRFTGELFF,TGTGCCAGCAGTGAAGCGTTACAGAGATTCACCGGGGAGCTGTTTTTT
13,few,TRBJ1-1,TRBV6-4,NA,CASSRQMNTEAFF,TGTGCCAGCAGCCGACAGATGAACACTGAAGCTTTCTTT
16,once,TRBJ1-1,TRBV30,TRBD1,CAWSRRQGSWNTEAFF,TGTGCCTGGAGTCGCCGACAGGGTAGCTGGAACACTGAAGCTTTCTTT
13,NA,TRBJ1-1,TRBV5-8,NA,CASSARPKTEAFF,TGTGCCAGCAGCGCGCGTCCGAAGACTGAAGCTTTCTTT
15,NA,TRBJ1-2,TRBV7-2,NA,CASSLMLSPISGYTF,TGTGCCAGCAGCTTAATGTTGTCACCTATCTCAGGCTACACCTTC
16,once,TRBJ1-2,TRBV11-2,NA,CASSLDFQGRNYGYTF,TGTGCCAGCAGCTTAGATTTTCAGGGCAGAAACTATGGCTACACCTTC
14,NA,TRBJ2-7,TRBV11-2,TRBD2,CASSLAGANYEQYF,TGTGCCAGCAGCCTAGCGGGAGCCAACTACGAGCAGTACTTC
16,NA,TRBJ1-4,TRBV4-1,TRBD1,CASSERDRPTNEKLFF,TGCGCCAGCAGCGAAAGGGACAGACCAACTAATGAAAAACTGTTTTTT
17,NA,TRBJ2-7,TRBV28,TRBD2,CASSLWGLAGGPGEQYF,TGTGCCAGCAGTTTATGGGGACTAGCGGGGGGGCCGGGGGAGCAGTACTTC